Shown below are 25 T cell receptor beta chains from a single sample sequenced in a study of human T cells and chemical hapten exposure (dated by TCRdb to the early 2020s). The library was prepared using RACE. This sample was sequenced with a NextSeq 500. TCRdb reanalyzed the raw reads on its own, using fastp at Q25 for trimming and MiXCR for clone calling, and kept in-frame beta chains. A single entry per CDR3 protein holds the most common genes and DNA from its merged rows. Within this sample are roughly 100,000 distinct CDR3 sequences, with approximately 11% of them counted one time only. The top ten clones comprise about 3% of the sample. The sample's time point label is to be understood as: pre-sensitization, week 0. Reading the label with the study, this specimen's treatment or condition is: therapeutic diphenylcyclopropenone sensitization with weekly scalp DPC. The sequences come from whole blood, collected in connection with sensitization to the hapten diphenylcyclopropenone (DPC). The receptors here all came from a woman aged 55-70 years with alopecia areata. Some clones in this sample may be carry-over from other donors' samples.

This clonotype occurred many times. V usage is TRBV13 and J usage is TRBJ2-6, with unresolved D. The germline V gene encodes CDR1 PRHDT and CDR2 FYEKMQ (reference sequence). The CDR3 extends over 16 amino acids. Trimming removed 1 base at V and 0 bases at J, with 7 bases between. The CDR3 DNA is TGTGCCAGCAGCTTAGCACAGCCCTCTGGGGCCAACGTCCTGACTTTC. Translating it yields CASSLAQPSGANVLTF. The whole variable domain, filled in from reference TRBV13 and TRBJ2-6, reads AAGVIQSPRHLIKEKRETATLKCYPIPRHDTVYWYQQGPGQDPQFLISFYEKMQSDKGSIPDRFSAQQFSDYHSELNMSSLELGDSALYFCASSLAQPSGANVLTFGAGSRLTVL.

This clonotype was seen at least ten times. This chain uses TRBV18 with TRBJ1-2, with 7 bases identical to TRBD1. Germline CDR1 reads KGHSH; CDR2 reads LQKENI. The CDR3 consists of 16 residues. V gave up 3 bases and J gave up 7 bases; unmatched junction bases: 14. As DNA, the CDR3 is TGTGCCAGCTCACCGTCGCCGAATACAGGGGACAGTGGCTACACCTTC. The encoded protein is CASSPSPNTGDSGYTF.

This clonotype appeared many times. The chain combines TRBV4-1 with TRBJ1-2, with a weak D call TRBD1 (5 bases). CDR1 and CDR2 from the germline V gene are MGHRA and YSYEKL. With 1 base removed from V and 4 bases from J, the gap between germline ends came to 16 bases. There are 16 residues in the CDR3. CDR3 sequence: CASSQANLAGAYGYTF. CDR3 sequence (DNA): TGCGCCAGCAGCCAAGCAAACCTCGCCGGGGCCTATGGCTACACCTTC.

This clonotype was found many times. This chain uses TRBV28 with TRBJ2-3, with D possibly being TRBD1 or TRBD2 (6 bases each). CDR1 MDHEN and CDR2 SYDVKM come from the germline V gene. V was shortened by 1 base and J by 5 bases, with 10 bases between the two germline ends. The length of the CDR3 is 14 residues. The CDR3: CASSLSGAQDTQYF. The CDR3, as DNA: TGTGCCAGCAGTTTATCGGGGGCTCAAGATACGCAGTATTTT.

This clonotype has at least ten counts. The chain links TRBV20-1 to TRBJ1-5; TRBD1 is a possible D gene (6 bases). Trimming shortened V by 3 bases and J by 7 bases, and 19 bases separated the two germline ends. CDR1 and CDR2 (germline): DFQATT, SNEGSKA (reference sequence). CDR3 size: 15 residues. The CDR3 here is CSARGWGPLGQPQHF. DNA for the CDR3: TGCAGTGCTAGGGGCTGGGGGCCACTGGGACAGCCCCAGCATTTT.

At least ten counts were recorded for this clonotype. The rearrangement uses TRBV10-3 and TRBJ1-1; 7 bases agree with TRBD1. Germline CDR1 is ENHRY and CDR2 is SYGVKD. The junction had 2 bases not matched to a gene; V was cut back by 3 bases and J by 1 base. The CDR3 totals 14 residues. The CDR3 loop reads CAISDGTANTEAFF. The CDR3 DNA reads TGTGCCATCAGTGATGGGACAGCGAACACTGAAGCTTTCTTT.

The J gene is TRBJ2-1, the V gene TRBV5-1; 10 bases align to TRBD2. This CDR3 is 17 amino acids long. Germline trimming cut 3 bases from V and 0 bases from J; bases unmatched to any gene: 6. Germline V gives CDR1 SGHRS, CDR2 YFSETQ. The DNA for the CDR3 is TGCGCCAGCAGCTCGGGGACTAGCGTCAGCTCCTACAATGAGCAGTTCTTC. Residues: CASSSGTSVSSYNEQFF.

Only a few counts were recorded for this clonotype. The rearrangement links TRBV7-2 to TRBJ1-5, with a possible D match to TRBD1 (5 bases). Deletions cut 9 bases from V and 5 bases from J, with 11 bases between. From germline, CDR1 is SGHTA and CDR2 FQGNSA. The CDR3 consists of 12 residues. The CDR3 DNA follows: TGTGCCAGTGGGGGGTTTGATCAGCCCCAGCATTTT. It encodes CASGGFDQPQHF.

In this sample, this clonotype turned up a few times. This chain connects TRBV7-2 to TRBJ2-4; 15 nucleotides match TRBD2. The germline CDR1 and CDR2 sequences are SGHTA and FQGNSA. This CDR3 comprises 17 residues. The ends lost 4 bases at V and 2 bases at J; junction bases unmatched: 3. For the CDR3, the DNA is TGTGCCAGCAGCTATGGACTAGCGGGGGGGCCCAAAAACATTCAGTACTTC. It specifies CASSYGLAGGPKNIQYF.

CDR3 protein: CASSQDITGGRGYTF. The CDR3 region has the DNA TGCGCCAGCAGCCAAGATATAACAGGGGGCCGTGGCTACACCTTC. The chain uses TRBV4-1 and TRBJ1-2, with TRBD1 matching over 9 bases. V trimming: 0 bases; J trimming: 7 bases; junction bases outside the gene matches: 6. The germline V gene has CDR1 MGHRA and CDR2 YSYEKL. The CDR3 totals 15 residues.

The chain has TRBV9 and TRBJ2-7; D uncertain. The germline gives CDR1 SGDLS, CDR2 YYNGEE. Trimming took 1 base from V and 3 from J, leaving 8 bases between them. CDR3 length equals 13 residues. CDR3 in amino acids: CASSVSPGYEQYF. The CDR3 nucleotides read TGTGCCAGCAGCGTAAGCCCCGGCTACGAGCAGTACTTC.

This chain links TRBV3-1 with TRBJ1-2; D might be TRBD1 (5 bases). V was clipped by 4 bases and J by 4 bases, with 13 bases between them. CDR1 is LGHDT, CDR2 YNNKEL, per germline (reference sequence). This CDR3 is built from 14 residues. The DNA for the CDR3 is TGTGCCAGCAGCCCATTTTGGGGCGGCTATGGCTACACCTTC. Its protein product is CASSPFWGGYGYTF.

This sequence joins TRBV10-3 and TRBJ2-5; 8 bases are a match to TRBD1. The V gene end was trimmed by 10 bases and the J gene end by 4 bases; junction bases not matched to a gene: 14. CDR3 length: 15 residues. Germline CDR1 ENHRY, CDR2 SYGVKD. The DNA of the CDR3 is TGTGCCACCCTAGACAGGGGTCGTAGTCCAGAGACCCAGTACTTC. It encodes CATLDRGRSPETQYF.

This clonotype was seen ten or more times. The chain employs TRBV5-4 and TRBJ1-6; D ambiguous. Germline CDR1 and CDR2: SGHNT and YYREEE (reference sequence). The CDR3 spans 17 residues. Trimming took 3 bases from V and 0 from J, leaving 13 bases between them. CDR3 sequence: CASSSTKRSSYNSPLHF. In DNA form, the CDR3 reads TGTGCCAGCAGCTCAACAAAGAGAAGCTCCTATAATTCACCCCTCCACTTT.

This clonotype appeared many times. As DNA, the CDR3 is TGCAGCGTTGTGCGGGCTAGCGGAGAGACCCAGTACTTC. Amino acid sequence: CSVVRASGETQYF. V gene TRBV29-1 combines with J gene TRBJ2-5; 7 bases are a match to TRBD2. Per germline, CDR1 SQVTM and CDR2 ANQGSEA. Losses at the gene ends were 4 bases for V and 4 bases for J; bases not matched to a gene: 6. This CDR3 is built from 13 residues.

This clonotype was recorded at least ten times. The CDR3 DNA is TGTGCCAGCAGCCAACGGGGGACTAATGAAAAACTGTTTTTT. Its protein is CASSQRGTNEKLFF. The chain combines TRBV3-1 with TRBJ1-4; weak D call: TRBD1 (5 bases). The germline V gene encodes CDR1 LGHDT and CDR2 YNNKEL (reference sequence). The CDR3 spans 14 residues. V was cut by 2 bases and J by 2 bases, with 6 bases left in between.

This clonotype was seen a few times. The genes are TRBV7-9 and TRBJ2-3; D not resolved. The CDR3 runs 12 residues. V was pared by 1 base and J by 7 bases, with 6 bases between. Germline CDR1 is SEHNR and CDR2 is FQNEAQ (reference sequence). The CDR3 spells CASSLEQNTQYF. Here the CDR3 DNA reads TGTGCCAGCAGCTTAGAACAGAATACGCAGTATTTT.

The V and J genes are TRBV3-1 and TRBJ1-2, with TRBD1 matching 8 bases. In germline, CDR1 is LGHDT, CDR2 YNNKEL (reference sequence). Losses at the gene ends were 0 bases for V and 2 bases for J; bases not matched to a gene: 5. CDR3 length: 16 amino acids. CDR3 amino acids: CASSQERRQGNYGYTF. The CDR3, as DNA: TGTGCCAGCAGCCAAGAGCGGCGACAGGGGAACTATGGCTACACCTTC.

At least ten counts were recorded for this clonotype. The chain is built from TRBV7-3 and TRBJ2-3, with TRBD2 identical over 15 bases. Germline-derived CDR1 and CDR2 are SGHTA and FQGTGA. Losses at the gene ends were 3 bases for V and 3 bases for J; bases not matched to a gene: 4. The CDR3 consists of 17 residues. The CDR3 sequence is CASSLGLAGGGTDTQYF. In DNA form, the CDR3 reads TGTGCCAGCAGCTTGGGACTAGCGGGGGGAGGGACAGATACGCAGTATTTT.

V gene TRBV20-1 combines with J gene TRBJ1-1; the D is unclear. V dropped 2 bases and J dropped 6 bases, with 10 bases sitting between them. This CDR3 has 12 amino acids. CDR1 DFQATT and CDR2 SNEGSKA come from the germline V gene (reference sequence). The CDR3 loop reads CSARRPGPEAFF. The CDR3 region has the DNA TGCAGTGCTAGAAGACCTGGGCCTGAAGCTTTCTTT.

The chain employs TRBV7-9 and TRBJ1-1, with D perhaps matching TRBD1 (6 bases). Germline lookup yields CDR1 SEHNR and CDR2 FQNEAQ (reference sequence). The CDR3 has 16 amino acids. V was cut by 4 bases and J by 4 bases, with 19 bases left in between. CDR3: CASSSGQPRGGTEAFF. CDR3 nucleotide sequence: TGTGCCAGCAGCTCCGGACAGCCCCGGGGGGGCACTGAAGCTTTCTTT.

This clonotype has just a few counts. V and J are TRBV7-8 and TRBJ1-2; D might be TRBD1 (6 bases). Germline V gene lookup returns CDR1 SGHVS and CDR2 FQNEAQ. Trimming took 4 bases from V and 3 from J, leaving 9 bases between them. The CDR3 runs to 13 residues. The CDR3 DNA reads as TGTGCCAGCAGCTACAGGGCCCACTATGGCTACACCTTC. Encoded protein: CASSYRAHYGYTF. Together with reference TRBV7-8 and TRBJ1-2, the CDR3 gives the full variable domain: GAGVSQSPRYKVAKRGQDVALRCDPISGHVSLFWYQQALGQGPEFLTYFQNEAQLDKSGLPSDRFFAERPEGSVSTLKIQRTQQEDSAVYLCASSYRAHYGYTFGSGTRLTVV.

This rearrangement joins TRBV18 to TRBJ1-1, with D unresolved. CDR3 length equals 13 residues. Trimming cost V 6 bases and J 2 bases, with 10 bases left between them. CDR1 is KGHSH and CDR2 is LQKENI in the germline V gene. In nucleotides, the CDR3 is TGTGCCAGCTCCCCCAGCGGAAACACTGAAGCTTTCTTT. Protein: CASSPSGNTEAFF.

This clonotype showed up many times. The chain uses TRBV5-1 and TRBJ2-5; TRBD1 aligns across 9 bases. The CDR3 spans 13 residues. Germline V gene lookup returns CDR1 SGHRS and CDR2 YFSETQ. V was clipped by 5 bases and J by 4 bases; unmatched bases: 3. The CDR3 DNA reads as TGCGCCAGCAGAGGGACAGGGACAGAGACCCAGTACTTC. Protein: CASRGTGTETQYF. Full variable domain (outside the CDR3, taken from reference TRBV5-1 and TRBJ2-5): KAGVTQTPRYLIKTRGQQVTLSCSPISGHRSVSWYQQTPGQGLQFLFEYFSETQRNKGNFPGRFSGRQFSNSRSEMNVSTLELGDSALYLCASRGTGTETQYFGPGTRLLVL.

This clonotype was found many times. The rearrangement links TRBV21-1 to TRBJ1-1; TRBD1 is the table's D call, not checked against the DNA. TRBV21-1 is classified as a pseudogene. The CDR3 spans 12 residues. The CDR3: CASLDRDTEAFF. CDR3 nucleotide sequence: TGTGCCAGCCTAGACAGGGACACTGAAGCTTTCTTT.